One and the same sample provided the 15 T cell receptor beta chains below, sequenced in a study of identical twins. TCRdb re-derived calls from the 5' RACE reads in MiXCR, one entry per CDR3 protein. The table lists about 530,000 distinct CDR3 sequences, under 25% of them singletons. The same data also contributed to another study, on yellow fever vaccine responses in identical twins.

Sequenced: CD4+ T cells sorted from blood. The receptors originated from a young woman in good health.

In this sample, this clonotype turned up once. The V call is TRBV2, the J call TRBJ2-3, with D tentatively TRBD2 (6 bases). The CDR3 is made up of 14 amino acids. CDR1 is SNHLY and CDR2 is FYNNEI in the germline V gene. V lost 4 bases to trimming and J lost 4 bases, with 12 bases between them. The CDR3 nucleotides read TGTGCCAGCAGTGCGATTCTAGCGTCAGATACGCAGTATTTT. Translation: CASSAILASDTQYF.

CDR3 region: CASSDSGGAHTQYF. The CDR3, as DNA: TGTGCCAGCAGCGATAGCGGGGGGGCCCATACGCAGTATTTT. The V call is TRBV25-1, the J call TRBJ2-3, with 11 bases that match TRBD2. Germline assignment: CDR1 MGHDK and CDR2 SYGVNS. This CDR3 spans 14 amino acids. The V and J ends lost 6 bases and 7 bases, in that order; junction bases with no gene match: 6.

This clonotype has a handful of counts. In DNA form, the CDR3 reads TGTGCCACCAGCAGAGCGGGAAGGGAGCAGTTCTTC. It codes for CATSRAGREQFF. This chain joins TRBV15 and TRBJ2-1; the D gene is possibly TRBD2 (5 bases). This CDR3 region has 12 residues. Germline V CDR1 and CDR2: LNHNV, YYDKDF (reference sequence). Trimming cost V 1 base and J 10 bases, with 8 bases left between them.

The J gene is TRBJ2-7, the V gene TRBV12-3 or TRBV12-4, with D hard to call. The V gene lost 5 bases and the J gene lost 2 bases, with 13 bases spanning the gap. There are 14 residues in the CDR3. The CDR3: CASSQDQPTYEQYF. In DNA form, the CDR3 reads TGTGCCAGCAGTCAAGACCAACCGACCTACGAGCAGTACTTC.

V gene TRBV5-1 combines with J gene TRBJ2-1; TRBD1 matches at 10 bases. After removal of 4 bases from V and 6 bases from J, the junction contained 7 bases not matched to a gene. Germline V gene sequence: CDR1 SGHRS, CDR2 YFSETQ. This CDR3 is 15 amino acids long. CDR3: CASSARDRGSNEQFF. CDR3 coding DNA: TGCGCCAGCAGCGCAAGGGACAGGGGAAGCAATGAGCAGTTCTTC.

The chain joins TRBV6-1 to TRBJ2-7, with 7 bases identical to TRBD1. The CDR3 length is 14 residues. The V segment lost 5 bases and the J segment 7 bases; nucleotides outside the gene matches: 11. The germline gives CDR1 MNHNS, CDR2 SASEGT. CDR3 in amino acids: CASSLSFTGVEQYF. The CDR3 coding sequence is TGTGCCAGCAGTCTCTCATTCACAGGGGTTGAGCAGTACTTC.

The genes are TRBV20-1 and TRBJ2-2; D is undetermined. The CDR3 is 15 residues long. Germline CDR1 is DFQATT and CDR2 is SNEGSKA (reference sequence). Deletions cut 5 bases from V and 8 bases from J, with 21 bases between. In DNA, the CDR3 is TGCAGTGCTTATGGTTGGGCTTTGGGAAGAGGGGAGCTGTTTTTT. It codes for CSAYGWALGRGELFF.

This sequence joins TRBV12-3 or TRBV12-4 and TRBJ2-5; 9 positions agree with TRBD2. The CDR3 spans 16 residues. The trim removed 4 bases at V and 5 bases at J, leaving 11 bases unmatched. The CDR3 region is CASSSMSGGPGETQYF. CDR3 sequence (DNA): TGTGCCAGCAGTTCAATGAGCGGGGGGCCCGGGGAGACCCAGTACTTC.

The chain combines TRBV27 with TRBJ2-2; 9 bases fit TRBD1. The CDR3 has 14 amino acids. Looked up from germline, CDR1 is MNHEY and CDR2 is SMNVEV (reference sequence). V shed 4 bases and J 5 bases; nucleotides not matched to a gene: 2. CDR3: CASSWDRETGELFF. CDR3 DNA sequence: TGTGCCAGCAGTTGGGACAGGGAAACCGGGGAGCTGTTTTTT.

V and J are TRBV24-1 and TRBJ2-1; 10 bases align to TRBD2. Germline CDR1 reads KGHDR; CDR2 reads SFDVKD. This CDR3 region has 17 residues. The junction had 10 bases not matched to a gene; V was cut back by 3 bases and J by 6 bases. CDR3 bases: TGTGCCACCAGTGATGGGGGTAGCGGGAGGAGGTCCAATGAGCAGTTCTTC. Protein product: CATSDGGSGRRSNEQFF.

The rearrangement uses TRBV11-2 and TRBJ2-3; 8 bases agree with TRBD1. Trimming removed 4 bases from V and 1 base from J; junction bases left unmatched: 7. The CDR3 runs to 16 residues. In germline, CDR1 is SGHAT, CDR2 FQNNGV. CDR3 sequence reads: CASSSFGQGRTDTQYF. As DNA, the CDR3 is TGTGCCAGCAGCTCCTTCGGACAGGGACGCACAGATACGCAGTATTTT. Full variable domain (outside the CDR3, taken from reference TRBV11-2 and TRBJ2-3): EAGVAQSPRYKIIEKRQSVAFWCNPISGHATLYWYQQILGQGPKLLIQFQNNGVVDDSQLPKDRFSAERLKGVDSTLKIQPAKLEDSAVYLCASSSFGQGRTDTQYFGPGTRLTVL.

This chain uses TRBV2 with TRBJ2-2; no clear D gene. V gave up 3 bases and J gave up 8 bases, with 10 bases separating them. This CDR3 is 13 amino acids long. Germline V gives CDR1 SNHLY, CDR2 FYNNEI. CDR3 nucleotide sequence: TGTGCCAGCAGTGACAAGGTTGTAGGGGAGCTGTTTTTT. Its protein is CASSDKVVGELFF.

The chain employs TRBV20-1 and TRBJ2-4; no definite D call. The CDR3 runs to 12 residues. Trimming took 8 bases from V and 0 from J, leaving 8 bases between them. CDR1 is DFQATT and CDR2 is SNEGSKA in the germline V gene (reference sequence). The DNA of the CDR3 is TGCAGTATGAACACAGCCAAAAACATTCAGTACTTC. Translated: CSMNTAKNIQYF.

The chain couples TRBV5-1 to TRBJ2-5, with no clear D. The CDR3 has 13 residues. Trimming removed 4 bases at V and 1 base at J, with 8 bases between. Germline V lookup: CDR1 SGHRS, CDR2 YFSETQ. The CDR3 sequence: CASSRDIQETQYF. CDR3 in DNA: TGCGCCAGCAGCCGTGATATCCAAGAGACCCAGTACTTC.

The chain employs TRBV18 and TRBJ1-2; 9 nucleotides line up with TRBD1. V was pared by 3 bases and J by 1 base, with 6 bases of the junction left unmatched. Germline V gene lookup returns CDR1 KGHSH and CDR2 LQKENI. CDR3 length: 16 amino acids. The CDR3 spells CASSPPGQGFNYGYTF. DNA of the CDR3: TGTGCCAGCTCACCTCCGGGACAGGGCTTTAACTATGGCTACACCTTC.